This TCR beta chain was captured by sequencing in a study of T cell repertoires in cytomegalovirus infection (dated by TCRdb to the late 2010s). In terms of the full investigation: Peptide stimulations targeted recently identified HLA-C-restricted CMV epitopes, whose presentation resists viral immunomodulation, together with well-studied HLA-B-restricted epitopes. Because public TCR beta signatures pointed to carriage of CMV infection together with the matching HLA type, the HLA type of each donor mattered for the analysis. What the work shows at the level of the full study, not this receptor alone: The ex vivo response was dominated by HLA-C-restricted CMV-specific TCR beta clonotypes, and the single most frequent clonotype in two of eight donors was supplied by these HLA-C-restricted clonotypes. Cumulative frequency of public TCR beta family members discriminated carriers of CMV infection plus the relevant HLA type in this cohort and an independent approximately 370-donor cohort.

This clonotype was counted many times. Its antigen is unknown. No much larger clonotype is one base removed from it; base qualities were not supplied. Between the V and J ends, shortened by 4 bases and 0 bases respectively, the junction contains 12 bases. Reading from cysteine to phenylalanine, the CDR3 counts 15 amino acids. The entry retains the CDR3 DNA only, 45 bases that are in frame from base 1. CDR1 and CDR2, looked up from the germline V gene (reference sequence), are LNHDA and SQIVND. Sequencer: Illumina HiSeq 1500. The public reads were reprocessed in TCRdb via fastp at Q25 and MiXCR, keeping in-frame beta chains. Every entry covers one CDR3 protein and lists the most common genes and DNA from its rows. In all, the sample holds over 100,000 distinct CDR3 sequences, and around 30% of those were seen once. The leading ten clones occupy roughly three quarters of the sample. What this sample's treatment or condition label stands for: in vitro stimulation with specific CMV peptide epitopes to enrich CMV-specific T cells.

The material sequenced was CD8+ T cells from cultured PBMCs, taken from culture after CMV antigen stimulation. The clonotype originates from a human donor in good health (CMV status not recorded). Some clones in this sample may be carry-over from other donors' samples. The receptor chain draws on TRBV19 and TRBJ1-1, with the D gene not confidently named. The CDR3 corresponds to CASSTDPSMNTEAFF. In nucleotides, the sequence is TGTGCCAGTAGTACCGACCCTAGCATGAACACTGAAGCTTTCTTT.